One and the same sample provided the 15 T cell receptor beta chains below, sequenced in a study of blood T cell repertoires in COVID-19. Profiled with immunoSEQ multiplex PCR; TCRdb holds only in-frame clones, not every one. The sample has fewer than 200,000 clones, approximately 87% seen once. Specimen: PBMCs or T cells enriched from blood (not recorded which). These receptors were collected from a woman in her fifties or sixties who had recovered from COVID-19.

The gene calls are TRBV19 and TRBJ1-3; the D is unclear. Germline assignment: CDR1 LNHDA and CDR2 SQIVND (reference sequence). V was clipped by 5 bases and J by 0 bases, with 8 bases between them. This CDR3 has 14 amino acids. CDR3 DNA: TGTGCCAGTAGTGCGGGGTCCTCTGGAAACACCATATATTTT. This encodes CASSAGSSGNTIYF.

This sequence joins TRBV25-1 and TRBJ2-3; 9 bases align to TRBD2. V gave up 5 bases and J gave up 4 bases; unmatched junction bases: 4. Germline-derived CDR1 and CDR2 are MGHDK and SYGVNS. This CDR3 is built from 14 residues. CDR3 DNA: TGTGCCAGCAGTTTTAGCGGGGGCCCAGATACGCAGTATTTT. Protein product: CASSFSGGPDTQYF.

Here the CDR3 reads CASTRDRGEQYV. The CDR3 nucleotides read TGTGCCAGCACCCGAGACAGGGGCGAGCAGTACGTC. This chain links TRBV5-6 with TRBJ2-7, with 8 bases lining up with TRBD1. This CDR3 has 12 amino acids. Germline V lookup: CDR1 SGHDT, CDR2 YYEEEE. The V and J ends lost 6 bases and 6 bases, in that order; junction bases with no gene match: 5.

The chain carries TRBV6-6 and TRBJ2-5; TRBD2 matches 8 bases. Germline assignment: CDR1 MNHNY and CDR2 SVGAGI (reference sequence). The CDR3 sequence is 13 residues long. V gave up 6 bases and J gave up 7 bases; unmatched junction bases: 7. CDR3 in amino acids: CASSDIAGLTQYF. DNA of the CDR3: TGTGCCAGCAGCGATATAGCGGGGCTGACCCAGTACTTC.

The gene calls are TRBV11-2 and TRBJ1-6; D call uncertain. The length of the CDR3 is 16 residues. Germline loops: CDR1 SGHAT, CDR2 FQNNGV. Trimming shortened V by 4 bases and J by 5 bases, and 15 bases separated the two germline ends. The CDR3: CASSSWLASHNSPLHF. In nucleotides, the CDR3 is TGTGCCAGCAGCTCCTGGTTGGCATCTCATAATTCACCCCTCCACTTT.

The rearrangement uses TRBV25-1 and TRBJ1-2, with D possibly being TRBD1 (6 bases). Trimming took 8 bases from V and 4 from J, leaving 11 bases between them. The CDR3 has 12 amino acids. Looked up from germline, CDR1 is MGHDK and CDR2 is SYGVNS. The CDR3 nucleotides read TGTGCCAGCGGCACAGGGTTCTATGGCTACACCTTC. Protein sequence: CASGTGFYGYTF.

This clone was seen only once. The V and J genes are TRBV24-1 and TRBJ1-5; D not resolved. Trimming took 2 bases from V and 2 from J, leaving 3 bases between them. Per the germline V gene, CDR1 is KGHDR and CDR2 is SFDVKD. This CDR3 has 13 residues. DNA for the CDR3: TGTGCCACCAGTGATTCGGGCAATCAGCCCCAGCATTTT. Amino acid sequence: CATSDSGNQPQHF.

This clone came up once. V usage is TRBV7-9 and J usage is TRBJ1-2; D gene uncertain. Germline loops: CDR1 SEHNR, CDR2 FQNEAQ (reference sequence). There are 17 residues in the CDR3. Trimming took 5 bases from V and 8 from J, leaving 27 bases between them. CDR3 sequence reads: CASSPPARLESLPGYTF. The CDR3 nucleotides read TGTGCCAGCAGCCCCCCGGCGCGGTTAGAAAGCCTGCCCGGCTACACCTTC.

CDR3 residues: CASSPYRDSHEGYTF. As DNA, the CDR3 is TGTGCCAGCAGTCCCTACCGGGACAGTCACGAGGGCTACACCTTC. The gene calls are TRBV6-6 and TRBJ1-2, with TRBD1 matching 7 bases. Germline CDR1 reads MNHNY; CDR2 reads SVGAGI (reference sequence). Trimming at V came to 5 bases and at J to 8 bases, leaving 14 bases not matched to a gene. The CDR3 is made up of 15 amino acids.

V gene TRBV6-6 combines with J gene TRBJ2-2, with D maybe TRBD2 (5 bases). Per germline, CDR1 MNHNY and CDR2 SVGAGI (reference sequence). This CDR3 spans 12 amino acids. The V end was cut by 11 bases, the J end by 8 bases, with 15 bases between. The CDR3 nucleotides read TGTGCCGGCGGAGGCCCAGTGGGGGAGCTGTTTTTT. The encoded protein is CAGGGPVGELFF.

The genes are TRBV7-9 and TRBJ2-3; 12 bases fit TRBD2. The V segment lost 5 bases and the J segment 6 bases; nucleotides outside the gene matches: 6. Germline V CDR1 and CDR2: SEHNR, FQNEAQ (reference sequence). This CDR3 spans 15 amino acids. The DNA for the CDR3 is TGTGCCAGCAGCCGACTAGCGGGAGCCCAGGATACGCAGTATTTT. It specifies CASSRLAGAQDTQYF. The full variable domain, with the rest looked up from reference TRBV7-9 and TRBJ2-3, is DTGVSQNPRHKITKRGQNVTFRCDPISEHNRLYWYRQTLGQGPEFLTYFQNEAQLEKSRLLSDRFSAERPKGSFSTLEIQRTEQGDSAMYLCASSRLAGAQDTQYFGPGTRLTVL.

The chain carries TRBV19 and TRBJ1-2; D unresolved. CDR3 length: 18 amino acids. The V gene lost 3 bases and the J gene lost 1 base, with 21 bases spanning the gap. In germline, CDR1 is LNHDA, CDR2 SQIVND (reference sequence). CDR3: CASSIEGQGGSLNYGYTF. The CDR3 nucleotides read TGTGCCAGTAGTATTGAGGGCCAAGGCGGGTCGCTTAACTATGGCTACACCTTC.

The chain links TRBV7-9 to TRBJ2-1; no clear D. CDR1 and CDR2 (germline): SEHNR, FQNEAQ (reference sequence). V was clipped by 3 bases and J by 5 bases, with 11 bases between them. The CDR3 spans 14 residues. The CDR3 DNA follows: TGTGCCAGCAGCTTCTCCACCCTAGACAATGAGCAGTTCTTC. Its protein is CASSFSTLDNEQFF.

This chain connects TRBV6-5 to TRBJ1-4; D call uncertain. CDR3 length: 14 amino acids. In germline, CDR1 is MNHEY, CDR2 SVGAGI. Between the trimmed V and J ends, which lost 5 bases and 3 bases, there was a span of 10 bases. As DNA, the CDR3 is TGTGCCAGCAGTAGGACGGGGTCTAATGAAAAACTGTTTTTT. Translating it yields CASSRTGSNEKLFF.

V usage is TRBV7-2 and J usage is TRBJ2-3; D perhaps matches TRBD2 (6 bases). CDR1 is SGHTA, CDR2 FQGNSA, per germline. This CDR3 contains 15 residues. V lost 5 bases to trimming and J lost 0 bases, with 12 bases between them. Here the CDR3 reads CASSPAGLSTDTQYF. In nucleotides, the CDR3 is TGTGCCAGCAGCCCAGCGGGCCTCAGCACAGATACGCAGTATTTT.